These 19 T cell receptor beta chains share one sample of origin, sequenced in a study of shared clonotypes between healthy human individuals. TCRdb's table, derived via immunoSEQ multiplex PCR, lists solely in-frame clones and lacks some. The sample lists 550,000 to 800,000 clones; roughly 87% were seen once. Input material: memory CD8+ T cells from PBMCs. The subset here: CD45RO+ cells pooled with CCR7-negative TemRA cells. The receptors shown here come from a man aged 18 to 30 in good health. Some clones in this sample may be carry-over from other donors' samples.

CDR3 nucleotide sequence: TGTGCCAGCAGTGAAGCGGGAGGACAATACAATGAGCAGTTCTTC. Protein sequence: CASSEAGGQYNEQFF. This chain links TRBV27 with TRBJ2-1; 9 bases fit TRBD2. Per the germline V gene, CDR1 is MNHEY and CDR2 is SMNVEV (reference sequence). The trim removed 5 bases at V and 4 bases at J, leaving 6 bases unmatched. CDR3 size: 15 residues.

The chain employs TRBV7-9 and TRBJ2-1, with 9 nucleotides matching TRBD2. Germline V gives CDR1 SEHNR, CDR2 FQNEAQ (reference sequence). The CDR3 covers 17 residues. V gave up 1 base and J gave up 2 bases; unmatched junction bases: 6. CDR3 nucleotide sequence: TGTGCCAGCAGCTTAGAGCAGGCGGGAGGGCCCTACAATGAGCAGTTCTTC. It specifies CASSLEQAGGPYNEQFF. Supplemented by reference TRBV7-9 and TRBJ2-1, the full variable domain reads DTGVSQNPRHKITKRGQNVTFRCDPISEHNRLYWYRQTLGQGPEFLTYFQNEAQLEKSRLLSDRFSAERPKGSFSTLEIQRTEQGDSAMYLCASSLEQAGGPYNEQFFGPGTRLTVL.

Here the CDR3 DNA reads TGTGCCAGCAGTCCCATAGCGACCCAAACCTACAATGAGCAGTTCTTC. Amino acid sequence: CASSPIATQTYNEQFF. The chain employs TRBV27 and TRBJ2-1; possibly TRBD2 for D (5 bases). The CDR3 has 16 residues. Germline V lookup: CDR1 MNHEY, CDR2 SMNVEV (reference sequence). V was clipped by 5 bases and J by 2 bases, with 16 bases between them.

The rearrangement uses TRBV6-5 and TRBJ1-1; perhaps TRBD1 as D (6 bases). The CDR3 totals 14 residues. The germline V gene encodes CDR1 MNHEY and CDR2 SVGAGI. With 4 bases removed from V and 4 bases from J, the gap between germline ends came to 13 bases. CDR3 protein: CASSWGQSPTEAFF. Written as DNA, the CDR3 is TGTGCCAGCAGTTGGGGACAAAGTCCCACTGAAGCTTTCTTT.

The chain employs TRBV7-2 and TRBJ1-1; D gene ambiguous. V lost 5 bases and J lost 1, with 8 bases in between. The germline CDR1 and CDR2 sequences are SGHTA and FQGNSA. The CDR3 contains 13 residues. The DNA for the CDR3 is TGTGCCAGCAGCCCTTCGTGGAACACTGAAGCTTTCTTT. Translation gives CASSPSWNTEAFF.

This clone was found many times. The chain has TRBV10-3 and TRBJ2-1; D remains ambiguous. Deletions cut 3 bases from V and 4 bases from J, with 19 bases between. This CDR3 contains 17 residues. Germline CDR1 is ENHRY and CDR2 is SYGVKD. The CDR3 DNA is TGTGCCATCAGTGAAAGGGTCGACTTGGAGAAGTACAATGAGCAGTTCTTC. It encodes CAISERVDLEKYNEQFF.

CDR3 region: CASSPGTRREQYF. The DNA for the CDR3 is TGCGCCAGCAGCCCCGGGACCCGACGCGAGCAGTACTTC. The chain recombines TRBV4-1 with TRBJ2-7, with D perhaps matching TRBD1 or TRBD2 (5 bases each). The V gene lost 4 bases and the J gene lost 6 bases, with 13 bases spanning the gap. The CDR3 is 13 amino acids. Per germline, CDR1 MGHRA and CDR2 YSYEKL.

The genes are TRBV11-3 and TRBJ1-1; D is unclear. V lost 5 bases and J lost 4, with 11 bases in between. The germline gives CDR1 SGHNT, CDR2 YENEEA. The CDR3 loop spans 13 amino acids. The CDR3 DNA is TGTGCCAGCAGCCTGTATTTAGGCACTGAAGCTTTCTTT. The encoded protein is CASSLYLGTEAFF.

The chain employs TRBV5-1 and TRBJ1-3; no definite D call. Germline V CDR1 and CDR2: SGHRS, YFSETQ. Trimming took off 0 bases at V and 0 bases at J, with 7 bases between the two ends. This CDR3 comprises 15 residues. The CDR3 sequence is CASSLDGSSGNTIYF. Written as DNA, the CDR3 is TGCGCCAGCAGCTTGGACGGCTCCTCTGGAAACACCATATATTTT. Full variable domain (outside the CDR3, taken from reference TRBV5-1 and TRBJ1-3): KAGVTQTPRYLIKTRGQQVTLSCSPISGHRSVSWYQQTPGQGLQFLFEYFSETQRNKGNFPGRFSGRQFSNSRSEMNVSTLELGDSALYLCASSLDGSSGNTIYFGEGSWLTVV.

As for this clone: The same CDR3 is also encoded by other DNA sequences in this sample. This chain uses TRBV4-2 with TRBJ2-7; tentative D call: TRBD2 (5 bases). From germline, CDR1 is LGHNA and CDR2 YNFKEQ. V dropped 0 bases and J dropped 3 bases, with 6 bases sitting between them. The CDR3 has 13 residues. CDR3 coding DNA: TGTGCCAGCAGCCAAGATGGGAGCTACGAGCAGTACTTC. Its translation: CASSQDGSYEQYF.

The chain has TRBV27 and TRBJ2-1; no definite D call. Trimming took off 3 bases at V and 7 bases at J, with 7 bases between the two ends. The germline V gene has CDR1 MNHEY and CDR2 SMNVEV (reference sequence). CDR3 length equals 12 residues. The CDR3 is CASSFAGNEQFF. As DNA, the CDR3 is TGTGCCAGCAGTTTCGCCGGGAATGAGCAGTTCTTC.

The chain has TRBV29-1 and TRBJ2-5; D gene uncertain. Matching the DNA end better, TRBJ2-7 makes the J call doubtful. In germline, CDR1 is SQVTM, CDR2 ANQGSEA. The CDR3 covers 14 residues. Here the CDR3 reads CSVEDDFRPYEQYF. The CDR3 DNA reads TGCAGCGTTGAAGATGATTTTCGGCCCTACGAGCAGTACTTC.

The chain has TRBV15 and TRBJ2-2; 13 bases are a match to TRBD2. There are 14 residues in the CDR3. CDR1 and CDR2 from the germline V gene are LNHNV and YYDKDF (reference sequence). V was clipped by 9 bases and J by 6 bases; unmatched bases: 4. The CDR3 reads CATRGLAGPGELFF. In DNA form, the CDR3 reads TGTGCCACGCGGGGACTAGCGGGACCCGGGGAGCTGTTTTTT.

This chain joins TRBV9 and TRBJ1-2; D ambiguous. This CDR3 spans 14 amino acids. V gave up 1 base and J gave up 8 bases, with 15 bases separating them. Germline V gene lookup returns CDR1 SGDLS and CDR2 YYNGEE. CDR3: CASSVNPVTEGYTF. CDR3 nucleotide sequence: TGTGCCAGCAGCGTAAACCCAGTGACGGAGGGCTACACCTTC.

This chain uses TRBV28 with TRBJ1-1; D gene ambiguous. V lost 5 bases and J 0 bases, leaving 10 bases between the germline ends. CDR1 MDHEN and CDR2 SYDVKM come from the germline V gene. This CDR3 is 14 amino acids long. This chain's CDR3 is CASSTTALNTEAFF. The CDR3 nucleotides read TGTGCCAGCAGTACCACGGCCCTGAACACTGAAGCTTTCTTT.

This clone was recorded only once. The V gene is TRBV6-1, the J gene TRBJ2-7; TRBD1 agrees at 11 bases. CDR1 and CDR2 (germline): MNHNS, SASEGT. CDR3 length: 19 amino acids. V shed 3 bases and J 4 bases; nucleotides not matched to a gene: 17. The CDR3 bases are TGTGCCAGCAGTGACGGCCGGACAGGGGGCCGGGTCTTGTCGTACGAGCAGTACTTC. It encodes CASSDGRTGGRVLSYEQYF.

This sequence joins TRBV7-9 and TRBJ2-7; D is ambiguous. The CDR3 sequence is 12 residues long. Germline-derived CDR1 and CDR2 are SEHNR and FQNEAQ (reference sequence). Trimming took 1 base from V and 7 from J, leaving 8 bases between them. DNA of the CDR3: TGTGCCAGCAGCTTAGTATCTACGGAGCAGTACTTC. As protein: CASSLVSTEQYF.

The chain is built from TRBV29-1 and TRBJ2-7, with D tentatively TRBD1 or TRBD2 (6 bases each). Looked up from germline, CDR1 is SQVTM and CDR2 is ANQGSEA. Trimming pared 4 bases from V and 0 bases from J, leaving 10 bases between. The CDR3 has 13 amino acids. The CDR3 reads CSVVGGGSYEQYF. CDR3 bases: TGCAGCGTTGTAGGAGGGGGCTCCTACGAGCAGTACTTC.

The genes are TRBV27 and TRBJ1-2; TRBD1 matches at 10 bases. Germline V gene sequence: CDR1 MNHEY, CDR2 SMNVEV (reference sequence). The J segment lost 5 bases and the V segment lost 5 bases, leaving 8 bases of the junction unmatched. CDR3 length: 15 amino acids. The CDR3, as DNA: TGTGCCAGCAGTCCAAGGGACAGGGGCACATATGGCTACACCTTC. Translation gives CASSPRDRGTYGYTF.